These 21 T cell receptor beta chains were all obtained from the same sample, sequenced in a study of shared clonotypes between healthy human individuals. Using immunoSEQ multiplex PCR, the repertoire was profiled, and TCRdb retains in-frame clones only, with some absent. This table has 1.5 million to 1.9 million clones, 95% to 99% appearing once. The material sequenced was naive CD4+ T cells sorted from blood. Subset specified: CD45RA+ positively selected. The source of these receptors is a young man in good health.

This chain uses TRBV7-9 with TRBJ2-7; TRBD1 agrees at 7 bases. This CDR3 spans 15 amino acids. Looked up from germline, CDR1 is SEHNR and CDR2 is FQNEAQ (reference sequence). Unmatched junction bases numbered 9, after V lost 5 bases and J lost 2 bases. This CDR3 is CASSHAGTVTYEQYF. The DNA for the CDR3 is TGTGCCAGCAGCCATGCCGGGACAGTGACCTACGAGCAGTACTTC.

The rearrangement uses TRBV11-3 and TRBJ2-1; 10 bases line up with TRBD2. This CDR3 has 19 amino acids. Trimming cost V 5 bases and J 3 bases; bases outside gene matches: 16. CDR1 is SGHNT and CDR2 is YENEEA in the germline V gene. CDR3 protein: CASSQKGMTSGSYYNEQFF. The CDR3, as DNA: TGTGCCAGCAGCCAAAAGGGCATGACTAGCGGGTCCTACTACAATGAGCAGTTCTTC.

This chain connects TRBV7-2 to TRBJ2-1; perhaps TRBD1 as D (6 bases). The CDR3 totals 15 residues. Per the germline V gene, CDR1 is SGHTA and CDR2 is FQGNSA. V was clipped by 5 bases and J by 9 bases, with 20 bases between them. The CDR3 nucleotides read TGTGCCAGCAGCCCCCTCAGGGGTTTAGTAGGTGAGCAGTTCTTC. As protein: CASSPLRGLVGEQFF.

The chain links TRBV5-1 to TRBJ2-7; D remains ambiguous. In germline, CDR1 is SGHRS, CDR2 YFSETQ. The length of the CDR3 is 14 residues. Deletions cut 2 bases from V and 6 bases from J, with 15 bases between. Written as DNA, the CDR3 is TGCGCCAGCAGCTTCGACGCGAGTAGTAGCGAGCAGTACTTC. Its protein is CASSFDASSSEQYF. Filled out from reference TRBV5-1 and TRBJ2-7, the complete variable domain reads KAGVTQTPRYLIKTRGQQVTLSCSPISGHRSVSWYQQTPGQGLQFLFEYFSETQRNKGNFPGRFSGRQFSNSRSEMNVSTLELGDSALYLCASSFDASSSEQYFGPGTRLTVT.

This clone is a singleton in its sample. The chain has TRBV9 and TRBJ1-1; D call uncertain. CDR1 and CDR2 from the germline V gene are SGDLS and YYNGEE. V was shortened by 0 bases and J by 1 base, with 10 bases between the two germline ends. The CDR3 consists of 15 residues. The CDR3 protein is CASSVDIRGNTEAFF. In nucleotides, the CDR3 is TGTGCCAGCAGCGTAGATATAAGAGGGAACACTGAAGCTTTCTTT.

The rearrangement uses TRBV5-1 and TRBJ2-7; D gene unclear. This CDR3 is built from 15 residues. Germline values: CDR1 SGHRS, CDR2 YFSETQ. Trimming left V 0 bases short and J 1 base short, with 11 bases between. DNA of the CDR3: TGCGCCAGCAGCTTGGCCCCAGCACAGTCCTACGAGCAGTACTTC. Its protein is CASSLAPAQSYEQYF.

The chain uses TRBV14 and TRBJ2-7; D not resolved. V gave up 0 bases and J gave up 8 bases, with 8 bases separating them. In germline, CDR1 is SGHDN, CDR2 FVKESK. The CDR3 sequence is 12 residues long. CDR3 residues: CASSQDRAKQYF. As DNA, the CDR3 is TGTGCCAGCAGCCAAGATCGGGCGAAGCAGTACTTC.

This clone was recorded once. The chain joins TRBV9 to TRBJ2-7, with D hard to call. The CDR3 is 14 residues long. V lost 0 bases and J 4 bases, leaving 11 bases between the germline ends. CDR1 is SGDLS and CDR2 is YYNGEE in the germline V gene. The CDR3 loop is CASSVGSAGYEQYF. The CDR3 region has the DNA TGTGCCAGCAGCGTAGGCAGCGCCGGATACGAGCAGTACTTC.

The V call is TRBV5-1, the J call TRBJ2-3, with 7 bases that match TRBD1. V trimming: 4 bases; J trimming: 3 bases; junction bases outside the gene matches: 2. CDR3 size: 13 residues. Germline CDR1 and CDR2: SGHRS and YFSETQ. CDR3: CASSRGQTDTQYF. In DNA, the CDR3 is TGCGCCAGCAGCCGGGGACAGACAGATACGCAGTATTTT.

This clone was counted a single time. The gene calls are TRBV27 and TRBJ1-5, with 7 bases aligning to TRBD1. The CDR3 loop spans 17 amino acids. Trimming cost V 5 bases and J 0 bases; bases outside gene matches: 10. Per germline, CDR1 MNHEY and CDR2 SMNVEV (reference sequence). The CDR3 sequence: CASSQTYGTVSNQPQHF. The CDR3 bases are TGTGCCAGCAGTCAAACATACGGGACAGTTAGCAATCAGCCCCAGCATTTT.

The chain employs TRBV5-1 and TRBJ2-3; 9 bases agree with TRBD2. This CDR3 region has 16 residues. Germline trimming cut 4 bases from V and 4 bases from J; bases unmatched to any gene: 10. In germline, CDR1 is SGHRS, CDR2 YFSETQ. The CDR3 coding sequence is TGCGCCAGCAGCCTCCCCATTAGCGGGAGCGCAGATACGCAGTATTTT. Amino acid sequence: CASSLPISGSADTQYF.

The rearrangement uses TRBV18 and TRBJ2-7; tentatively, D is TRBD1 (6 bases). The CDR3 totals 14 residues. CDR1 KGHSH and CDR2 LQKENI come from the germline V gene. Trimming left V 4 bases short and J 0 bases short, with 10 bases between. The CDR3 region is CASSHRDNSYEQYF. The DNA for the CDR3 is TGTGCCAGCTCACACCGGGACAACTCCTACGAGCAGTACTTC.

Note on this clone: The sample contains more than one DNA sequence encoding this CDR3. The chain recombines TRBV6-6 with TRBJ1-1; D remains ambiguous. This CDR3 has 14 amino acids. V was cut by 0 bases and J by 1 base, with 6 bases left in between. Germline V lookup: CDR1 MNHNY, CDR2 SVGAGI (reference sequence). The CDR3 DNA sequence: TGTGCCAGCAGTTACTCCGGTGCGAACACTGAAGCTTTCTTT. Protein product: CASSYSGANTEAFF.

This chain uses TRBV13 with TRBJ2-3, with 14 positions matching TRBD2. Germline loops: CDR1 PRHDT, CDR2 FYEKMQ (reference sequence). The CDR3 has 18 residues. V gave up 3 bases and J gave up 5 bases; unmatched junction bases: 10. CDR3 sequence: CASSLGGTSGSIKDTQYF. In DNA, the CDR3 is TGTGCCAGCAGCTTGGGGGGGACTAGCGGGAGTATCAAAGATACGCAGTATTTT.

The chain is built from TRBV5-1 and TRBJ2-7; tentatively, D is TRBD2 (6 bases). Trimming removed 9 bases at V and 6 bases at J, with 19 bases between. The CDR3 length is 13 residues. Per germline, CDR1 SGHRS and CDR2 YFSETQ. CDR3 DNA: TGCGCCACGAACCCGGGGATGGGGGGCGAGCAGTACTTC. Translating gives CATNPGMGGEQYF.

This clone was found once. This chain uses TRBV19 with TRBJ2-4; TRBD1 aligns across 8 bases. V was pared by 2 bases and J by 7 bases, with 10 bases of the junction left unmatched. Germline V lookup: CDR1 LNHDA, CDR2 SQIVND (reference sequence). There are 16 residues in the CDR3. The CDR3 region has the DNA TGTGCCAGTAGTATATTCGGGAGACAGGGGTCCAACATTCAGTACTTC. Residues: CASSIFGRQGSNIQYF.

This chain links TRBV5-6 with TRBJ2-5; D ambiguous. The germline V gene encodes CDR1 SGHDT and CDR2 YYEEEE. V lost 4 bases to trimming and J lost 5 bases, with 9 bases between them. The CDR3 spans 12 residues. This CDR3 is CASSPVGETQYF. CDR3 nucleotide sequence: TGTGCCAGCAGCCCGGTTGGGGAGACCCAGTACTTC.

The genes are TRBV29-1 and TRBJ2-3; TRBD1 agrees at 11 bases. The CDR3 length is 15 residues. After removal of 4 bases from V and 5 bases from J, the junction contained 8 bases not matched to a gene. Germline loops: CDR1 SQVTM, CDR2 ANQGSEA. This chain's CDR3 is CSVVGGQGARDTQYF. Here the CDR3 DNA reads TGCAGCGTTGTTGGAGGACAGGGGGCGAGAGATACGCAGTATTTT.

The CDR3 DNA sequence: TGTGCCAGCAGCATCCGTCGCGGGAGAGGAGAGACCCAGTACTTC. Its protein product is CASSIRRGRGETQYF. The rearrangement links TRBV7-7 to TRBJ2-5; 7 bases map to TRBD2. V lost 5 bases to trimming and J lost 4 bases; unmatched junction nucleotides: 10. Germline V gene lookup returns CDR1 SSHAT and CDR2 FNYEAQ (reference sequence). The CDR3 runs to 15 residues.

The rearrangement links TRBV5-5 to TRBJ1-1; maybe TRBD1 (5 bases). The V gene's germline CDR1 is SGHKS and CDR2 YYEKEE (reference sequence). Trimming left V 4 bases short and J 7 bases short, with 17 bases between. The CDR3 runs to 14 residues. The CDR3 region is CASSPGPQSGEAFF. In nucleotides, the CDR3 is TGTGCCAGCAGCCCGGGACCTCAATCGGGTGAAGCTTTCTTT.

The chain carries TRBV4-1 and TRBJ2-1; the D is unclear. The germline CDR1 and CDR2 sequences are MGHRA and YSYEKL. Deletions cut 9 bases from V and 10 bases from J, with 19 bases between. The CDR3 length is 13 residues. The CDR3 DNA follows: TGCGCCAGTGGTGGTCCCCGGCAAGGGGAGCAGTTCTTC. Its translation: CASGGPRQGEQFF.